The entry below describes one TCR beta chain. TCRdb analysed the reads with MiXCR anew, one entry per CDR3 protein. The data contain around 450,000 distinct CDR3 sequences, approximately 31% of them singletons. The record originates from a study of T cell repertoires in cytomegalovirus infection. Per germline, CDR1 DFQATT and CDR2 SNEGSKA (reference sequence). The CDR3 consists of 15 residues. With V trimmed by 0 bases and J by 9 bases, 8 bases remained unmatched. The sample taken for sequencing was PBMCs. The receptor's source is a human donor in good health (CMV status not recorded). Some clones in this sample may be carry-over from other donors' samples. The V call is TRBV20-1, the J call TRBJ1-6; 7 nucleotides line up with TRBD1. This CDR3 is CSARERQGSFSPLHF. CDR3 coding DNA: TGCAGTGCTAGAGAGAGACAGGGTTCGTTTTCACCCCTCCACTTT.